The clone carrying this T cell receptor beta chain was seen a few times. This sample is part of a study of blood T cell repertoires in COVID-19. Study-level information: Collection of acute and convalescent COVID-19 samples took place in the United States, Italy and Spain. The cDNA or gDNA used as material had been derived from T cells, B-cell-depleted T cells, or PBMCs.

Germline V lookup: CDR1 WSHSY, CDR2 SAAADI. V lost 6 bases to trimming and J lost 0 bases; unmatched junction nucleotides: 4. The CDR3 loop spans 14 amino acids. Original data processing: Scientists estimated how many nucleated cells there were by amplifying reference gene primers. Sequenced by immunoSEQ multiplex PCR; TCRdb stores in-frame clones only, minus some. V, J and clone size derive from that table, while D and trimming were established from the DNA sequence. This table holds roughly 250,000 clones, roughly 84% found once. The chain recombines TRBV10-2 with TRBJ1-1; 7 bases map to TRBD1. This sequence was found in a woman aged 50 to 65 with acute or convalescent COVID-19. Sequencing used peripheral blood. The CDR3 region is CASRVTGLNTEAFF. Here the CDR3 DNA reads TGCGCCAGCAGGGTGACAGGGTTGAACACTGAAGCTTTCTTT.